This is a list of T cell receptor beta chains from one sample in a study of persistence of HIV-infected CD4 T cells. TCRdb's copy holds only in-frame clones and misses some; the assay was immunoSEQ multiplex PCR. The sample lists 50,000 or so clones, 75% to 85% occurring once. The antigens for these receptors are not known. This material consisted of CD4+ T cells sorted from PBMCs after approximately 19-hour stimulation, taken from a patient who received antiretroviral therapy. Receptors were obtained from an adult man with HIV who was CMV-seropositive. Each CDR3 is given with its conserved first and last residue. A D gene is named only where the DNA matches it firmly. Size is stated for part of the rows, as once, few or many counts, or as a class when the clone is expanded.

cdr3_aa,cdr3_nt,j_call,d_call,clone_size,v_call
CASSLEATLGYTF,TGTGCCAGCAGCTTAGAGGCCACCCTAGGCTACACCTTC,TRBJ1-2,NA,NA,TRBV7-8
CASSQGQGTLNGYTF,TGTGCCAGCAGCCAGGGACAGGGAACCCTGAATGGCTACACCTTC,TRBJ1-2,TRBD1,NA,TRBV14
CAISPGQGMTNEKLFF,TGTGCCATCAGCCCTGGACAGGGGATGACTAATGAAAAACTGTTTTTT,TRBJ1-4,TRBD1,NA,TRBV10-3
CASSWDRGGNTQYF,TGCGCCAGCAGCTGGGACAGGGGTGGTAATACGCAGTATTTT,TRBJ2-3,TRBD1,NA,TRBV5-1
CASSRGSAFLAGRYDEQFF,TGTGCCAGTAGCCGAGGATCAGCCTTCCTTGCGGGACGGTACGATGAGCAGTTCTTC,TRBJ2-1,NA,NA,TRBV19
CASRRTGGHEQYF,TGTGCCAGCAGAAGGACCGGGGGGCACGAGCAGTACTTC,TRBJ2-7,NA,NA,TRBV7-9
CASSWDRDYGYTF,TGTGCCAGCAGTTGGGACAGGGACTATGGCTACACCTTC,TRBJ1-2,TRBD1,NA,TRBV12-3/TRBV12-4
CASSPGTVPYEQYF,TGTGCCAGCAGTCCCGGGACGGTACCCTACGAGCAGTACTTC,TRBJ2-7,NA,medium-sized,TRBV27
CASSQSRQPNYGYTF,TGTGCCAGCAGCCAAAGTCGGCAGCCTAACTATGGCTACACCTTC,TRBJ1-2,NA,NA,TRBV6-2/TRBV6-3
CAISETGTQTASPLHF,TGTGCCATCAGTGAGACCGGGACCCAGACGGCTTCACCCCTCCACTTT,TRBJ1-6,NA,NA,TRBV10-3
CASSFRDRSIYGYTF,TGTGCCAGCAGCTTCCGGGACAGGTCCATCTATGGCTACACCTTC,TRBJ1-2,TRBD1,NA,TRBV5-4
CASSLVGGGGNTIYF,TGTGCCAGCAGCTTAGTAGGTGGTGGGGGAAACACCATATATTTT,TRBJ1-3,NA,NA,TRBV7-3
CASSPSGRTLNYEQYF,TGCGCCAGCAGCCCCTCAGGTCGGACACTAAACTACGAGCAGTACTTC,TRBJ2-7,NA,NA,TRBV4-1
CASSIGGRGGHGYTF,TGTGCCAGTAGTATAGGAGGTCGGGGGGGCCATGGCTACACCTTC,TRBJ1-2,NA,NA,TRBV19
CASSVETANSGNTIYF,TGTGCCAGCAGCGTAGAGACGGCCAACTCTGGAAACACCATATATTTT,TRBJ1-3,NA,NA,TRBV9
CAISRGTSGDNEQFF,TGTGCCATCAGCAGAGGGACTAGCGGGGACAATGAGCAGTTCTTC,TRBJ2-1,TRBD2,few,TRBV10-3
CASSPYETYEQYF,TGTGCCAGCTCACCCTACGAGACATACGAGCAGTACTTC,TRBJ2-7,NA,NA,TRBV18
CASSTPTTGTGYTF,TGTGCCAGTAGTACCCCAACGACAGGGACTGGCTACACCTTC,TRBJ1-2,TRBD1,NA,TRBV19